Described below is a single T cell receptor beta chain sequence and its context. Its antigen is unknown. This specimen belongs to a study of cytomegalovirus exposure and HLA in healthy donors. Notes on the study in general: In a later analysis, the majority of CMV-associated beta chains seemingly showed HLA restriction. Segments of the TCR beta V type were, in most cases, productive about 87% or about 30% of the time in an earlier analysis.

Primers: 60 Vbeta forward and 13 Jbeta reverse. Data came from immunoSEQ multiplex PCR; TCRdb stores just in-frame clones and leaves some out. The sample data list about 170,000 clones. CDR1 and CDR2 from the germline V gene are GTSNPN and SVGIG (reference sequence). The CDR3 is made up of 11 amino acids. The V and J ends lost 0 bases and 12 bases respectively, with 9 bases between them. The sequenced sample consisted of PBMCs. The chain combines TRBV30 with TRBJ2-1; tentative D call: TRBD2 (5 bases). The sequence derives from a woman aged 60-75 years in good health and CMV-seronegative. The DNA of the CDR3 is TGTGCCTGGAGTGTACGGGGTGGGCAGTTCTTC. Protein sequence: CAWSVRGGQFF.